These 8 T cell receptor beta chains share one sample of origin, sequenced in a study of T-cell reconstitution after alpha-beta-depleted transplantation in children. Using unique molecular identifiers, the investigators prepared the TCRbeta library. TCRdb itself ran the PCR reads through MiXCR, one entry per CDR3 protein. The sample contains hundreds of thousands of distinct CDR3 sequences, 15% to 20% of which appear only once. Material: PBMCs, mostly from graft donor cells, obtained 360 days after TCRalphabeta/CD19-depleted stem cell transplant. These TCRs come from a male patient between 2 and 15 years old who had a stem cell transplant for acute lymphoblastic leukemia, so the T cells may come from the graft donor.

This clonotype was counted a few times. CDR3 in amino acids: CASSSPVGRPTEAFF. The CDR3 region has the DNA TGTGCCAGCAGCTCTCCGGTCGGACGGCCCACTGAAGCTTTCTTT. The gene calls are TRBV7-8 and TRBJ1-1; D remains ambiguous. Trimming stripped 4 bases from V and 4 bases from J, with 16 bases between. Germline V lookup: CDR1 SGHVS, CDR2 FQNEAQ. The CDR3 has 15 residues.

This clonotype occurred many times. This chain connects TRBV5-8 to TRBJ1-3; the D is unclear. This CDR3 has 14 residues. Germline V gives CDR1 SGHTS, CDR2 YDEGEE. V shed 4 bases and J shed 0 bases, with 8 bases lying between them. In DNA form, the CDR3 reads TGTGCCAGCAGCCCACAGTACTCTGGAAACACCATATATTTT. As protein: CASSPQYSGNTIYF.

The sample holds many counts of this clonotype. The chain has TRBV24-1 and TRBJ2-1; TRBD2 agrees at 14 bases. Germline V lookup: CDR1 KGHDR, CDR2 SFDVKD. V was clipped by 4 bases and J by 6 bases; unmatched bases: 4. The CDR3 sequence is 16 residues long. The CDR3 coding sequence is TGTGCCACCAGTGACCGACTAGCGGGAGGGCCCAATGAGCAGTTCTTC. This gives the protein CATSDRLAGGPNEQFF.

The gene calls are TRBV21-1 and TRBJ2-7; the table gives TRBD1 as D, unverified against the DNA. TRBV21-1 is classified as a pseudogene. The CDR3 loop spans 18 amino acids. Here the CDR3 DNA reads TGTGCCAGCAGCAAAGCCCCTTTTCCGGGACAGGGACCCTACGAGCAGTACTTC. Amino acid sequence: CASSKAPFPGQGPYEQYF.

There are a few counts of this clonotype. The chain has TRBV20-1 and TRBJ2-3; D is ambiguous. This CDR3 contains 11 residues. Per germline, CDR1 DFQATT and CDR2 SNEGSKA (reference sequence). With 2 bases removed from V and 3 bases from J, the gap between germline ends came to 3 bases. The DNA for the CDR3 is TGCAGTGCTAGAAGGACAGATACGCAGTATTTT. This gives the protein CSARRTDTQYF.

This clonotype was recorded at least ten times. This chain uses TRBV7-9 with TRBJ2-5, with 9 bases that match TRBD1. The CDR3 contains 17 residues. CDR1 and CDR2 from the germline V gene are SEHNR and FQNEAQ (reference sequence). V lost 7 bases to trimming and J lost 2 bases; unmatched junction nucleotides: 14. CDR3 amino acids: CASIATTGTGSQETQYF. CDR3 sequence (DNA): TGTGCCAGCATCGCTACGACCGGGACAGGGTCACAAGAGACCCAGTACTTC.

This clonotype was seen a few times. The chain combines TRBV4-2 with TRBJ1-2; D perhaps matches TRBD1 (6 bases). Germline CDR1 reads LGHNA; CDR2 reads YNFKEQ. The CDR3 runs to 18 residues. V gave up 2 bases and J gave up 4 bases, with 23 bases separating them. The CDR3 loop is CASSQLGGVGYGIYGYTF. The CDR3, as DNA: TGTGCCAGCAGCCAATTGGGGGGCGTCGGGTATGGGATCTATGGCTACACCTTC.

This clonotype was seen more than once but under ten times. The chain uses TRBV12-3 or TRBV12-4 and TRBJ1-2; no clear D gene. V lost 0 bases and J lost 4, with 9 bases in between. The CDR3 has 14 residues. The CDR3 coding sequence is TGTGCCAGCAGTTTAGCTGGTACAGTCTATGGCTACACCTTC. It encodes CASSLAGTVYGYTF.